The sequence of this TCR beta chain was determined in a study of CD8 T cells in Susac syndrome. Sequencing of TCR beta covered CD8+ and CD4+ T cells obtained from blood. The CD8+ and CD4+ T cells were negatively isolated, with the TEMRA cells enriched by FACS. RNA was extracted with the RNeasy kit, and a quantity of about 0.45 to 1 ug was reverse transcribed using random hexamers. The CDR3 of TCR beta was amplified by immunoSEQ multiplex PCR across 54 Vbeta and 13 Jbeta. Using its own MiXCR run on the immunoSEQ multiplex PCR reads, TCRdb lists one record per CDR3 protein. The data show around 300,000 distinct CDR3 sequences, 75% to 90% seen once. This CDR3 is 13 amino acids long. The germline V gene encodes CDR1 SGDLS and CDR2 YYNGEE. The V gene lost 7 bases and the J gene lost 3 bases, with 13 bases spanning the gap.

This receptor was identified in a human donor with multiple sclerosis. Sequencing was done on a sample of CD8+ T cells from PBMCs. This chain joins TRBV9 and TRBJ1-2, with TRBD1 as a possible D gene (6 bases). CDR3 coding DNA: TGTGCCAGCCGGGACACGACTTACTATGGCTACACCTTC. It yields the protein CASRDTTYYGYTF.